A single sample gave rise to the 14 T cell receptor beta chains below, sequenced in a study of CD8+ T cells in alopecia areata (dated by TCRdb to the late 2010s). Interpreted using the paper, the time point label stands for: about four weeks on oral tofacitinib. The intended sense of this specimen's treatment or condition label: oral pan-JAK inhibitor, 5-10 mg twice daily. The library was produced with the immunoSEQ multiplex PCR assay. RNA was extracted from all samples and reverse transcribed into cDNA, which served as template for TCR sequencing. TCRdb carries this immuneACCESS record with in-frame sequences only. Its versions omit some clonotypes, under half of them owing to an unresolved V gene in the studies checked, with the rest unexplained. The sample table holds 95,000 to 150,000 clones, of which 53% were seen once. The ten top clones hold roughly 0.5% of the sample. The sequenced sample was CD4+ T cells sorted from blood, obtained at week 4, from a patient treated with tofacitinib. Receptors were obtained from a human donor with alopecia areata.

This chain joins TRBV29-1 and TRBJ1-1; perhaps TRBD1 as D (5 bases). Germline CDR1 is SQVTM and CDR2 is ANQGSEA. V was shortened by 4 bases and J by 4 bases, with 16 bases between the two germline ends. The length of the CDR3 is 14 residues. The CDR3 protein is CSVGGSTGGTEAFF. The CDR3 DNA reads as TGCAGCGTTGGGGGGTCAACAGGTGGCACTGAAGCTTTCTTT.

The table lists this clone with a few counts. The chain recombines TRBV5-1 with TRBJ2-6, with 10 positions matching TRBD1. CDR1 and CDR2 from the germline V gene are SGHRS and YFSETQ. J gave up 0 bases and V 2 bases, and 5 bases lay outside the gene matches. The CDR3 runs to 18 residues. CDR3 region: CASSFPGQGISGANVLTF. The DNA of the CDR3 is TGCGCCAGCAGCTTCCCGGGACAGGGGATCTCTGGGGCCAACGTCCTGACTTTC.

The V and J genes are TRBV5-1 and TRBJ1-1, with 8 bases that match TRBD1. Germline CDR1 and CDR2: SGHRS and YFSETQ. The CDR3 spans 14 residues. V trimming: 3 bases; J trimming: 4 bases; junction bases outside the gene matches: 5. The CDR3 reads CASSSQTGGTEAFF. CDR3 DNA: TGCGCCAGCAGCTCGCAAACAGGGGGCACTGAAGCTTTCTTT.

This clone was seen only a few times. The chain combines TRBV27 with TRBJ1-5, with TRBD1 matching over 10 bases. Germline CDR1 MNHEY, CDR2 SMNVEV (reference sequence). The CDR3 contains 15 residues. The ends lost 6 bases at V and 4 bases at J; junction bases unmatched: 6. The CDR3, as DNA: TGTGCCAGCAGCCGACAGGGGGCTTTGAATCAGCCCCAGCATTTT. This gives the protein CASSRQGALNQPQHF.

The rearrangement uses TRBV4-1 and TRBJ1-2; TRBD1 matches 10 bases. CDR1 is MGHRA, CDR2 YSYEKL, per germline. This CDR3 spans 16 amino acids. V trimming: 1 base; J trimming: 0 bases; junction bases outside the gene matches: 2. The CDR3 DNA reads as TGCGCCAGCAGCCAAGGGGACAGGGGCCCTAACTATGGCTACACCTTC. Amino acid sequence: CASSQGDRGPNYGYTF.

The genes are TRBV27 and TRBJ2-7; D gene uncertain. Trimming took off 2 bases at V and 5 bases at J, with 7 bases between the two ends. This CDR3 region has 12 residues. CDR1 is MNHEY, CDR2 SMNVEV, per germline (reference sequence). CDR3 sequence: CASSLIGNEQYF. DNA of the CDR3: TGTGCCAGCAGTTTAATAGGAAACGAGCAGTACTTC.

The rearrangement uses TRBV6-5 and TRBJ2-5; unclear D gene. CDR3 length equals 13 residues. CDR1 and CDR2 from the germline V gene are MNHEY and SVGAGI. V lost 6 bases, J lost 2 bases, and 10 bases lay in between. CDR3 DNA sequence: TGTGCCAGCAGGGACCGGGCACAAGAGACCCAGTACTTC. It translates to CASRDRAQETQYF.

The CDR3 DNA sequence: TGTGCCATCCTCCCGGGACAGAAGAACACCGGGGAGCTGTTTTTT. It encodes CAILPGQKNTGELFF. V usage is TRBV7-9 and J usage is TRBJ2-2; 7 bases align to TRBD1. Unmatched junction bases numbered 9, after V lost 10 bases and J lost 1 base. Germline V CDR1 and CDR2: SEHNR, FQNEAQ (reference sequence). This CDR3 has 15 residues.

J is TRBJ2-3 and V is TRBV7-9; 10 bases fit TRBD1. The CDR3 runs to 15 residues. The germline V gene encodes CDR1 SEHNR and CDR2 FQNEAQ (reference sequence). Trimming took 5 bases from V and 6 from J; bases not matched to a gene: 8. CDR3 residues: CASSRPGQGTDTQYF. CDR3 nucleotide sequence: TGTGCCAGCAGCCGGCCGGGACAGGGGACCGATACGCAGTATTTT.

The chain carries TRBV30 and TRBJ1-5, with 7 bases fitting TRBD1. With 1 base clipped from V and 7 bases from J, the junction kept 4 bases outside the gene matches. This CDR3 contains 13 residues. Looked up from germline, CDR1 is GTSNPN and CDR2 is SVGIG (reference sequence). Here the CDR3 DNA reads TGTGCCTGGAGTGCAGGGGGGATGCAGCCCCAGCATTTT. Its protein product is CAWSAGGMQPQHF.

In the case of this clone: The same CDR3 can be traced to other DNA sequences in this sample. The genes are TRBV5-1 and TRBJ2-5; D is unclear. The CDR3 extends over 11 amino acids. Germline-derived CDR1 and CDR2 are SGHRS and YFSETQ. V gave up 3 bases and J gave up 2 bases, with 2 bases separating them. The CDR3 loop reads CASSSQETQYF. The CDR3, as DNA: TGCGCCAGCAGCTCGCAAGAGACCCAGTACTTC.

The V call is TRBV6-6, the J call TRBJ1-1; perhaps TRBD1 as D (6 bases). This CDR3 contains 15 residues. The germline gives CDR1 MNHNY, CDR2 SVGAGI (reference sequence). Trimming pared 2 bases from V and 5 bases from J, leaving 15 bases between. CDR3 sequence reads: CASSYMGAGKTEAFF. CDR3 bases: TGTGCCAGCAGTTACATGGGGGCTGGAAAGACTGAAGCTTTCTTT.

This clone was seen only a few times. This chain links TRBV7-9 with TRBJ1-1; D perhaps matches TRBD1 (5 bases). The CDR3 consists of 13 residues. V was clipped by 10 bases and J by 3 bases, with 15 bases between them. Germline CDR1 reads SEHNR; CDR2 reads FQNEAQ (reference sequence). The CDR3 DNA reads TGTGCCACCCTCGCGGGGGACGACACTGAAGCTTTCTTT. Translation gives CATLAGDDTEAFF.

The chain employs TRBV7-2 and TRBJ1-3, with D possibly matching TRBD1 (6 bases). The CDR3 consists of 17 residues. Germline-derived CDR1 and CDR2 are SGHTA and FQGNSA. With 6 bases removed from V and 0 bases from J, the gap between germline ends came to 18 bases. CDR3 DNA: TGTGCCAGCAGTTCACGTCCGGGACAAGCCTCTGGAAACACCATATATTTT. This sequence encodes CASSSRPGQASGNTIYF. Drawing the rest from reference TRBV7-2 and TRBJ1-3, the complete variable domain is GAGVSQSPSNKVTEKGKDVELRCDPISGHTALYWYRQSLGQGLEFLIYFQGNSAPDKSGLPSDRFSAERTGGSVSTLTIQRTQQEDSAVYLCASSSRPGQASGNTIYFGEGSWLTVV.